Below are 30 T cell receptor beta chains sequenced from a single sample in a study of T cells in Graves' hyperthyroidism and ophthalmopathy. Authors of the study amplified TCR beta CDR3 regions from RNA transcripts. A first-round RT-PCR of the TCR CDR3 used the HTBI primer set. TCRdb ran MiXCR on the multiplex PCR reads and lists one entry per CDR3 protein. The sample lists hundreds of thousands of distinct CDR3 sequences, around 15% seen once, with 3% to 4.5% in the top ten. The sequencing sample was made of blood. Every receptor here comes from a woman between 25 and 40 years old with Graves' hyperthyroidism.

This clonotype was recorded many times. This chain joins TRBV12-3 or TRBV12-4 and TRBJ1-1; D is ambiguous. The CDR3 sequence is 14 residues long. The V end was cut by 6 bases, the J end by 6 bases, with 17 bases between. The CDR3 loop is CASSHNIQSPEAFF. CDR3 DNA sequence: TGTGCCAGCAGCCATAATATCCAGAGTCCTGAAGCTTTCTTT.

Ten or more counts support this clonotype. V usage is TRBV28 and J usage is TRBJ2-2; 8 bases align to TRBD1. The CDR3 contains 15 residues. Germline loops: CDR1 MDHEN, CDR2 SYDVKM. V gave up 6 bases and J gave up 3 bases; unmatched junction bases: 6. The CDR3: CASSRTGTHTGELFF. DNA for the CDR3: TGTGCCAGCAGCCGGACAGGGACGCACACCGGGGAGCTGTTTTTT.

This clonotype has only a few counts. The chain uses TRBV20-1 and TRBJ2-7, with D perhaps matching TRBD2 (7 bases). The germline V and J ends were trimmed by 3 bases and 6 bases, with 12 bases remaining between them. In germline, CDR1 is DFQATT, CDR2 SNEGSKA (reference sequence). The CDR3 is 12 amino acids. In DNA form, the CDR3 reads TGCAGTGCTAGTGGGGGGGCTGGCGAGCAGTACTTC. The encoded protein is CSASGGAGEQYF.

V usage is TRBV19 and J usage is TRBJ2-2, with 14 bases fitting TRBD2. V was clipped by 1 base and J by 1 base; unmatched bases: 5. CDR1 and CDR2 (germline): LNHDA, SQIVND (reference sequence). CDR3 length: 19 residues. The CDR3 DNA sequence: TGTGCCAGTAGTATAGGAAGACTAGCGGGAGGGTTGAACACCGGGGAGCTGTTTTTT. It codes for CASSIGRLAGGLNTGELFF.

The rearrangement joins TRBV12-3 or TRBV12-4 to TRBJ2-1; 10 nucleotides line up with TRBD1. With V trimmed by 2 bases and J by 8 bases, 3 bases remained unmatched. The CDR3 length is 14 residues. CDR3 sequence reads: CASSLMDRGDEQFF. CDR3 bases: TGTGCCAGCAGTTTAATGGACAGGGGGGATGAGCAGTTCTTC.

This clonotype was counted between two and nine times. This chain uses TRBV2 with TRBJ2-1; no firm D call. The CDR3 is 14 amino acids. CDR1 is SNHLY and CDR2 is FYNNEI in the germline V gene. V lost 4 bases and J lost 4, with 11 bases in between. This chain's CDR3 is CASSGGDAYNEQFF. CDR3 nucleotide sequence: TGTGCCAGCAGTGGAGGTGACGCATACAATGAGCAGTTCTTC.

This sequence joins TRBV3-1 and TRBJ1-4; D not certain. Trimming shortened V by 3 bases and J by 6 bases, and 5 bases separated the two germline ends. This CDR3 contains 12 residues. CDR1 and CDR2 (germline): LGHDT, YNNKEL (reference sequence). In nucleotides, the CDR3 is TGTGCCAGCAGCCAGGGAGATGAAAAACTGTTTTTT. Protein: CASSQGDEKLFF.

This clonotype appeared a few times. The chain carries TRBV9 and TRBJ1-2; 9 bases are shared with TRBD1. Germline V gene lookup returns CDR1 SGDLS and CDR2 YYNGEE. Trimming cost V 4 bases and J 7 bases; bases outside gene matches: 8. The CDR3 length is 14 residues. The CDR3 region is CASSSQTGGVGYTF. The CDR3 DNA is TGTGCCAGCAGCTCCCAAACAGGGGGCGTTGGCTACACCTTC.

This clonotype was found a few times. This chain joins TRBV7-2 and TRBJ2-1; 9 nucleotides match TRBD2. V lost 3 bases and J lost 0; bases outside the gene matches: 3. This CDR3 has 16 residues. CDR1 SGHTA and CDR2 FQGNSA come from the germline V gene. The CDR3 loop reads CASSFLAGASYNEQFF. DNA of the CDR3: TGTGCCAGCAGCTTTTTAGCGGGAGCCTCCTACAATGAGCAGTTCTTC.

This clonotype has more than one count but fewer than ten. This chain joins TRBV11-2 and TRBJ1-5; D is uncertain. CDR3 size: 15 residues. V gave up 0 bases and J gave up 7 bases, with 13 bases separating them. Germline V CDR1 and CDR2: SGHAT, FQNNGV. CDR3 sequence reads: CASSLEPGGGQPQHF. In nucleotides, the CDR3 is TGTGCCAGCAGCTTAGAGCCCGGAGGAGGACAGCCCCAGCATTTT. Looking up the rest from reference TRBV11-2 and TRBJ1-5 gives the full variable domain: EAGVAQSPRYKIIEKRQSVAFWCNPISGHATLYWYQQILGQGPKLLIQFQNNGVVDDSQLPKDRFSAERLKGVDSTLKIQPAKLEDSAVYLCASSLEPGGGQPQHFGDGTRLSIL.

This rearrangement joins TRBV4-2 to TRBJ1-5, with 8 bases lining up with TRBD1. V shed 0 bases, J shed 7 bases, and the junction held 8 bases outside the gene matches. The germline CDR1 and CDR2 sequences are LGHNA and YNFKEQ. There are 16 residues in the CDR3. As DNA, the CDR3 is TGTGCCAGCAGCCAAGATCCCCCAGGGGGCGGCCAGCCCCAGCATTTT. Its protein is CASSQDPPGGGQPQHF.

The chain has TRBV5-6 and TRBJ1-4; D call uncertain. V dropped 2 bases and J dropped 4 bases, with 12 bases sitting between them. The CDR3 runs to 15 residues. CDR1 is SGHDT and CDR2 is YYEEEE in the germline V gene. CDR3 loop: CASSFSPRDNEKLFF. The CDR3 DNA follows: TGTGCCAGCAGCTTCAGCCCCAGAGATAATGAAAAACTGTTTTTT.

This clonotype showed up many times. V usage is TRBV28 and J usage is TRBJ2-1, with 7 bases fitting TRBD2. The germline gives CDR1 MDHEN, CDR2 SYDVKM. Trimming cost V 2 bases and J 3 bases; bases outside gene matches: 4. The CDR3 covers 15 residues. CDR3 in DNA: TGTGCCAGCAGTTTAGGGGGGAGGGTCTACAATGAGCAGTTCTTC. The encoded protein is CASSLGGRVYNEQFF.

This clonotype has ten or more counts. This chain links TRBV20-1 with TRBJ1-1; tentative D call: TRBD1 (6 bases). CDR3 length: 10 amino acids. Germline V lookup: CDR1 DFQATT, CDR2 SNEGSKA (reference sequence). V gave up 6 bases and J gave up 10 bases, with 12 bases separating them. CDR3 amino acids: CSAPARGAFF. As DNA, the CDR3 is TGCAGTGCCCCTGCCAGGGGAGCTTTCTTT.

This clonotype showed up just a few times. V is TRBV6-1 and J is TRBJ1-5, with a weak D call TRBD1 (6 bases). Trimming stripped 4 bases from V and 0 bases from J, with 10 bases between. This CDR3 spans 15 amino acids. CDR1 and CDR2 (germline): MNHNS, SASEGT. CDR3 sequence reads: CASSVTGNSNQPQHF. CDR3 coding DNA: TGTGCCAGCAGTGTGACAGGCAATAGCAATCAGCCCCAGCATTTT.

The DNA of the CDR3 is TGTGCCACCAGTGACCAGACTAGCGGGAGGGATACGCAGTATTTT. Its translation: CATSDQTSGRDTQYF. The rearrangement links TRBV24-1 to TRBJ2-3, with TRBD2 matching over 13 bases. The germline CDR1 and CDR2 sequences are KGHDR and SFDVKD. Unmatched junction bases numbered 3, after V lost 4 bases and J lost 6 bases. The CDR3 length is 15 residues.

The V call is TRBV19, the J call TRBJ2-5; D might be TRBD1 (5 bases). V was clipped by 6 bases and J by 12 bases, with 14 bases between them. CDR1 and CDR2 from the germline V gene are LNHDA and SQIVND (reference sequence). CDR3 length equals 11 residues. CDR3 sequence: CASSDPGMKYF. The CDR3 DNA reads TGTGCCAGTAGCGACCCAGGGATGAAGTACTTC. Based on the CDR3 plus reference TRBV19 and TRBJ2-5, the full variable domain is DGGITQSPKYLFRKEGQNVTLSCEQNLNHDAMYWYRQDPGQGLRLIYYSQIVNDFQKGDIAEGYSVSREKKESFPLTVTSAQKNPTAFYLCASSDPGMKYFGPGTRLLVL.

There are many counts of this clonotype. The V gene is TRBV5-6, the J gene TRBJ2-3; 8 bases line up with TRBD2. Germline V gene sequence: CDR1 SGHDT, CDR2 YYEEEE. This CDR3 is 17 amino acids long. V was clipped by 4 bases and J by 3 bases; unmatched bases: 13. CDR3 region: CASSQGHSGKGTDTQYF. CDR3 sequence (DNA): TGTGCCAGCAGCCAGGGGCATAGCGGGAAAGGAACAGATACGCAGTATTTT. The full variable domain, rest sourced from reference TRBV5-6 and TRBJ2-3, is DAGVTQSPTHLIKTRGQQVTLRCSPKSGHDTVSWYQQALGQGPQFIFQYYEEEERQRGNFPDRFSGHQFPNYSSELNVNALLLGDSALYLCASSQGHSGKGTDTQYFGPGTRLTVL.

J is TRBJ1-4 and V is TRBV28, with TRBD1 as a possible D gene (5 bases). V lost 6 bases to trimming and J lost 3 bases, with 14 bases between them. Germline CDR1 is MDHEN and CDR2 is SYDVKM. The CDR3 has 15 residues. The chain's CDR3 is CASSPPGIPNEKLFF. DNA of the CDR3: TGTGCCAGCAGCCCCCCAGGGATTCCTAATGAAAAACTGTTTTTT. Full variable domain (outside the CDR3, taken from reference TRBV28 and TRBJ1-4): DVKVTQSSRYLVKRTGEKVFLECVQDMDHENMFWYRQDPGLGLRLIYFSYDVKMKEKGDIPEGYSVSREKKERFSLILESASTNQTSMYLCASSPPGIPNEKLFFGSGTQLSVL.

This clonotype was counted only a few times. The genes are TRBV7-3 and TRBJ2-3; 14 bases match TRBD2. CDR1 SGHTA and CDR2 FQGTGA come from the germline V gene. The CDR3 totals 14 residues. In nucleotides, the CDR3 is TGTGCTAGCTCGACTAGCGGGAGGGCGGATACGCAGTATTTT. Amino acids: CASSTSGRADTQYF.

In this sample, this clonotype turned up many times. The CDR3 DNA reads as TGTGCCAGCAGCCCCGTAGCGGGATTGAATGAGCAGTTCTTC. Its translation is CASSPVAGLNEQFF. The genes are TRBV7-9 and TRBJ2-1; 8 positions agree with TRBD2. This CDR3 is 14 amino acids long. CDR1 is SEHNR and CDR2 is FQNEAQ in the germline V gene (reference sequence). The junction had 7 bases not matched to a gene; V was cut back by 5 bases and J by 7 bases.

The chain joins TRBV11-2 to TRBJ1-5; D is ambiguous. This CDR3 has 14 amino acids. V lost 2 bases and J 4 bases, leaving 9 bases between the germline ends. Germline CDR1 SGHAT, CDR2 FQNNGV. The CDR3 loop is CASSLSSLNQPQHF. The CDR3 DNA reads TGTGCCAGCAGCTTATCCTCGTTGAATCAGCCCCAGCATTTT.

The chain combines TRBV2 with TRBJ2-5; D remains unclear. Trimming removed 7 bases from V and 5 bases from J, with 17 bases in between. The CDR3 consists of 14 residues. Germline V gene data show CDR1 as SNHLY and CDR2 as FYNNEI. The CDR3 DNA sequence: TGTGCCAGCAAGATCTACCTGGGATCGGAGACCCAGTACTTC. Its protein is CASKIYLGSETQYF. Combining the CDR3 with reference TRBV2 and TRBJ2-5 gives the whole variable domain EPEVTQTPSHQVTQMGQEVILRCVPISNHLYFYWYRQILGQKVEFLVSFYNNEISEKSEIFDDQFSVERPDGSNFTLKIRSTKLEDSAMYFCASKIYLGSETQYFGPGTRLLVL.

There are many counts of this clonotype. The J gene is TRBJ2-7, the V gene TRBV30, with D tentatively TRBD1 (6 bases). The CDR3 is made up of 11 amino acids. Germline V CDR1 and CDR2: GTSNPN, SVGIG (reference sequence). V dropped 8 bases and J dropped 7 bases, with 15 bases sitting between them. CDR3 region: CAAGQMGEQYF. CDR3 bases: TGTGCCGCAGGACAGATGGGGGAGCAGTACTTC.

V and J are TRBV2 and TRBJ2-3; 10 bases are a match to TRBD2. The germline V gene encodes CDR1 SNHLY and CDR2 FYNNEI. The CDR3 loop spans 14 amino acids. After removal of 9 bases from V and 4 bases from J, the junction contained 7 bases not matched to a gene. CDR3 bases: TGTGCCAGTCCTAGCGGGAGACGTGCAGATACGCAGTATTTT. Translating gives CASPSGRRADTQYF.

V usage is TRBV29-1 and J usage is TRBJ2-3; 13 positions match TRBD2. The length of the CDR3 is 17 residues. Germline values: CDR1 SQVTM, CDR2 ANQGSEA. V lost 6 bases, J lost 5 bases, and 14 bases stayed unmatched. The CDR3 here is CSVTGTSGTDPGDTQYF. CDR3 coding DNA: TGCAGCGTAACAGGGACTAGCGGGACCGATCCGGGAGATACGCAGTATTTT.

In its sample, this clonotype was seen many times. The V and J genes are TRBV28 and TRBJ1-5; 8 nucleotides match TRBD1. Germline lookup yields CDR1 MDHEN and CDR2 SYDVKM. V lost 1 base to trimming and J lost 6 bases; unmatched junction nucleotides: 8. This CDR3 is built from 16 residues. CDR3 region: CASSLYLRGQSQPQHF. The CDR3 nucleotides read TGTGCCAGCAGTTTATACCTCAGGGGGCAGAGTCAGCCCCAGCATTTT. The full variable domain, its missing parts supplied by reference TRBV28 and TRBJ1-5, is DVKVTQSSRYLVKRTGEKVFLECVQDMDHENMFWYRQDPGLGLRLIYFSYDVKMKEKGDIPEGYSVSREKKERFSLILESASTNQTSMYLCASSLYLRGQSQPQHFGDGTRLSIL.

This clonotype was picked up many times. This sequence joins TRBV11-3 and TRBJ2-1, with TRBD1 matching over 7 bases. The germline V gene has CDR1 SGHNT and CDR2 YENEEA. The CDR3 spans 15 residues. The V and J ends lost 3 bases and 5 bases, in that order; junction bases with no gene match: 7. Written as DNA, the CDR3 is TGTGCCAGCAGCTTGGGGGACAGTTACAACAATGAGCAGTTCTTC. It specifies CASSLGDSYNNEQFF.

The V and J genes are TRBV6-4 and TRBJ1-2; 7 nucleotides align to TRBD1. The J segment lost 6 bases and the V segment lost 7 bases, leaving 2 bases of the junction unmatched. CDR3 length: 11 residues. Germline loops: CDR1 MRHNA, CDR2 SNTAGT. For the CDR3, the DNA is TGTGCCAGCAAAGGGGGCAATGGCTACACCTTC. It encodes CASKGGNGYTF.

V usage is TRBV9 and J usage is TRBJ2-1; D remains ambiguous. The CDR3 covers 16 residues. Germline CDR1 is SGDLS and CDR2 is YYNGEE. V was trimmed by 2 bases and J by 0 bases, leaving 12 bases between them. CDR3 coding DNA: TGTGCCAGCAGCGTTCACAGCTTAAGCTCCTACAATGAGCAGTTCTTC. Amino acid sequence: CASSVHSLSSYNEQFF.